This T cell receptor beta chain was recovered during a study of cytomegalovirus exposure and HLA in healthy donors. The PCR made use of 60 Vbeta and 13 Jbeta primers. The table came from immunoSEQ multiplex PCR; TCRdb's copy has only in-frame clones and leaves some out. Of about 68,000 clones listed, 75% to 90% were seen once; the top ten hold about 6.8%. The source is a human donor in good health. The sample comprised PBMCs.

CDR3 in amino acids: CASSIGSITGANVLTF. DNA for the CDR3: TGTGCCAGTAGTATAGGCAGTATTACTGGGGCCAACGTCCTGACTTTC. The chain combines TRBV19 with TRBJ2-6; no definite D call. Germline loops: CDR1 LNHDA, CDR2 SQIVND (reference sequence). This CDR3 spans 16 amino acids. Trimming took off 1 base at V and 2 bases at J, with 9 bases between the two ends.